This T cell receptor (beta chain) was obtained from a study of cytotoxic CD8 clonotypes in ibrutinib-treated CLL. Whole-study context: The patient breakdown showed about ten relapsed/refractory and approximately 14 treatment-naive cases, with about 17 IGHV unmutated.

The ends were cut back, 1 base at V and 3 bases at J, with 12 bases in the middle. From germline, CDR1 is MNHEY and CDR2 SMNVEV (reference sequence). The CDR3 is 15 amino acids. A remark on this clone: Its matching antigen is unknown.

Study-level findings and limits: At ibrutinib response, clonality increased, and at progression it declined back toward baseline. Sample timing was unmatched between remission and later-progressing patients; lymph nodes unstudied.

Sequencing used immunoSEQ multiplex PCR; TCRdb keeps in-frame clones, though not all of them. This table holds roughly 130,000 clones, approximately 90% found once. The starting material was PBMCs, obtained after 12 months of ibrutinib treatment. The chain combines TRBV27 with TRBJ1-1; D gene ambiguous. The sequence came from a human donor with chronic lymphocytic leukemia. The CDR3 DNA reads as TGTGCCAGCAGTTTATGGCCAGCAGAGGACACTGAAGCTTTCTTT. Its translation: CASSLWPAEDTEAFF.